This T cell receptor (beta chain) was recorded in a study of cytomegalovirus exposure and HLA in healthy donors. Whole-study context: Findings of an earlier analysis included around 120 million unique TCR beta sequences from roughly 200 million T cells.

Vbeta (60) and Jbeta (13) primers were used in the PCR. Repertoires were generated with immunoSEQ multiplex PCR, while TCRdb's copy carries only in-frame clones and drops some. The sample consists of 150,000 to 200,000 clones, roughly 88% of them appearing once. Points on this clone: The antigen is undetermined.

Germline V gene data show CDR1 as SGHTS and CDR2 as YDEGEE. The V and J ends lost 0 bases and 0 bases respectively, with 7 bases between them. The CDR3 is 15 amino acids. Study results and limitations: The study put under 200 TCR beta chains on its list as cytomegalovirus-associated. The study carried out a later analysis of TCR beta sequences. It associated around 17,000 of them with specific HLA alleles at a false discovery rate of 0.05. Previously analyzed data showed that most TCR beta V segments were productive at a frequency of about 87% or about 30%.

Sample: PBMCs. This sequence joins TRBV5-8 and TRBJ2-4; possibly TRBD1 for D (5 bases). This sequence was found in a young man in good health and CMV-seropositive. The CDR3 loop reads CASSLGQLAKNIQYF. In DNA form, the CDR3 reads TGTGCCAGCAGCTTGGGACAGCTAGCCAAAAACATTCAGTACTTC.